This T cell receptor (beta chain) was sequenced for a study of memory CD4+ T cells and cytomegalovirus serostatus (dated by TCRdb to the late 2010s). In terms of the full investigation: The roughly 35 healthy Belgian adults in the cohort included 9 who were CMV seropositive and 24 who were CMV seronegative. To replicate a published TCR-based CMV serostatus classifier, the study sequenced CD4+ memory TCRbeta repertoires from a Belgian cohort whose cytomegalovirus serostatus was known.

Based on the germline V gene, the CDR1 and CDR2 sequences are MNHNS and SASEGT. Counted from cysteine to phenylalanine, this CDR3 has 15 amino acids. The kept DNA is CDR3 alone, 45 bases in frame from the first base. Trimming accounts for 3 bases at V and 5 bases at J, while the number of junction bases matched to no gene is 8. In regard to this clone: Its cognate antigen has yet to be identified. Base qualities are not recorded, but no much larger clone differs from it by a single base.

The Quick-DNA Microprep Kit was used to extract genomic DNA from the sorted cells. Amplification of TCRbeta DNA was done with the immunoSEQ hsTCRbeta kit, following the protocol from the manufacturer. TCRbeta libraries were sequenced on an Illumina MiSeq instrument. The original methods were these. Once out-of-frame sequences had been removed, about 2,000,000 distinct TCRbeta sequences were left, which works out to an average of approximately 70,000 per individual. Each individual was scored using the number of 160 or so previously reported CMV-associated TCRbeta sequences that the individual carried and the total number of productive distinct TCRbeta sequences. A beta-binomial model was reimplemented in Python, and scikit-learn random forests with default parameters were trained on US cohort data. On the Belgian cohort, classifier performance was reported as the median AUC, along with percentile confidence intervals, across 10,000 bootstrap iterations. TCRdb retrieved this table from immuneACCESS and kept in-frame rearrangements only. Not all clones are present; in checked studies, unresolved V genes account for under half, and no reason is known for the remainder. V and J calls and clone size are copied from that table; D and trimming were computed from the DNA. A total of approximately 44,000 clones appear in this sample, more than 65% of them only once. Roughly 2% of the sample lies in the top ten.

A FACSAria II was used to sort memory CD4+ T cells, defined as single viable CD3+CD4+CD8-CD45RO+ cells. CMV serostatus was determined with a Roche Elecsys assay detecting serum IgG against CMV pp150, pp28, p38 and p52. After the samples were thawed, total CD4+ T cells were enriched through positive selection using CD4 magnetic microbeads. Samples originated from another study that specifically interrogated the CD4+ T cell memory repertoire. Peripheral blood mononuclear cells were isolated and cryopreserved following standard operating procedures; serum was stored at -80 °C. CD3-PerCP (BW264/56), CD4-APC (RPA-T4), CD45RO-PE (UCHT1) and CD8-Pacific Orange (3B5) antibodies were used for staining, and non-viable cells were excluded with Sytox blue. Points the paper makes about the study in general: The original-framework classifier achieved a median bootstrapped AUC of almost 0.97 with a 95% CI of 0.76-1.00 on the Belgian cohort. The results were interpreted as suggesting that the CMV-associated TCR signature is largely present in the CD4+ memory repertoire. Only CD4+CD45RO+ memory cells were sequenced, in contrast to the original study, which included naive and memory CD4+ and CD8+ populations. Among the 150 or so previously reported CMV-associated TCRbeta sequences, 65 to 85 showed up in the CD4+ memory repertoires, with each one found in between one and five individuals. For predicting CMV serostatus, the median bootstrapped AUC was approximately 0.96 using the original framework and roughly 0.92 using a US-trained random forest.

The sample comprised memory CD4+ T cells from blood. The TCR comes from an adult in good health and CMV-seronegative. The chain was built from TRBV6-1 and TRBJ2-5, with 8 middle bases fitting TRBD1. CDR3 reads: CASSDEDRALETQYF. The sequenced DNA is TGTGCCAGCAGTGACGAGGACAGGGCCCTGGAGACCCAGTACTTC.